Presented here are 31 T cell receptor beta chains from one specimen sequenced in a study of Graves' ophthalmopathy and Graves' hyperthyroidism. Researchers took RNA transcripts and amplified TCR beta CDR3 regions from them. Second-round multiplex PCR came after first-round RT-PCR with HTBI primers. TCRdb independently ran MiXCR on the multiplex PCR reads; one entry per CDR3 protein. Counted here are roughly 350,000 distinct CDR3 sequences, about 17% occurring once; the ten biggest clones make up 2% to 3%. The sequenced sample was peripheral blood. The receptor set was obtained from an adult woman with stable Graves' hyperthyroidism.

This clonotype occurred many times. The chain employs TRBV29-1 and TRBJ2-7; the D is unclear. The V gene's germline CDR1 is SQVTM and CDR2 ANQGSEA. The CDR3 length is 12 residues. Trimming shortened V by 4 bases and J by 4 bases, and 11 bases separated the two germline ends. CDR3 sequence reads: CSVVTAGYEQYF. CDR3 in DNA: TGCAGCGTTGTTACAGCCGGGTACGAGCAGTACTTC.

This clonotype came up many times. V usage is TRBV12-5 and J usage is TRBJ2-5; 13 bases are a match to TRBD2. V gave up 1 base and J gave up 7 bases; unmatched junction bases: 12. The CDR3 sequence is 18 residues long. CDR1 and CDR2 from the germline V gene are LGHNT and FRNRAP. CDR3 in amino acids: CASGLAGTSGIGAGTQYF. The CDR3 DNA sequence: TGTGCTAGTGGTTTGGCAGGGACTAGCGGGATAGGAGCAGGGACCCAGTACTTC. The entire variable domain, with the rest obtained from reference TRBV12-5 and TRBJ2-5, is as follows: DARVTQTPRHKVTEMGQEVTMRCQPILGHNTVFWYRQTMMQGLELLAYFRNRAPLDDSGMPKDRFSAEMPDATLATLKIQPSEPRDSAVYFCASGLAGTSGIGAGTQYFGPGTRLLVL.

This clonotype showed up many times. The chain combines TRBV29-1 with TRBJ2-7; D is undetermined. CDR3 length: 12 residues. Germline V gene lookup returns CDR1 SQVTM and CDR2 ANQGSEA. V was shortened by 7 bases and J by 3 bases, with 13 bases between the two germline ends. The CDR3 DNA reads TGCAGCGCCAGGAGACACCGCTACGAGCAGTACTTC. This encodes CSARRHRYEQYF.

At least ten counts were recorded for this clonotype. The V gene is TRBV5-1, the J gene TRBJ2-7; 8 bases are a match to TRBD1. Germline loops: CDR1 SGHRS, CDR2 YFSETQ. This CDR3 has 14 residues. V trimming: 4 bases; J trimming: 5 bases; junction bases outside the gene matches: 8. In DNA form, the CDR3 reads TGCGCCAGCAGCCGACAGGGGCCCCAGGACGAGCAGTACTTC. Translated: CASSRQGPQDEQYF.

This clonotype was detected many times. In nucleotides, the CDR3 is TGTGCCAGCCTGATGGGGGAGATTAGCCGCGAGCAGTACTTC. This codes for CASLMGEISREQYF. This chain links TRBV5-8 with TRBJ2-7; D is perhaps TRBD1 or TRBD2 (5 bases each). Germline lookup yields CDR1 SGHTS and CDR2 YDEGEE. V was pared by 7 bases and J by 6 bases, with 20 bases between. The CDR3 totals 14 residues.

V usage is TRBV9 and J usage is TRBJ1-5; 7 nucleotides match TRBD1. Losses at the gene ends were 7 bases for V and 0 bases for J; bases not matched to a gene: 7. Germline loops: CDR1 SGDLS, CDR2 YYNGEE. This CDR3 is built from 15 residues. CDR3 DNA: TGTGCCAGCGGGGACAGATCACTTAGCAATCAGCCCCAGCATTTT. It codes for CASGDRSLSNQPQHF.

This clonotype was detected ten times or more. The chain joins TRBV20-1 to TRBJ1-5; D is unclear. The germline CDR1 and CDR2 sequences are DFQATT and SNEGSKA (reference sequence). V lost 6 bases and J lost 1, with 16 bases in between. The CDR3 runs 15 residues. The CDR3 region has the DNA TGCAGTGCAAAAGGTCCCTACGAGAGCAATCAGCCCCAGCATTTT. Translated, it gives CSAKGPYESNQPQHF.

This clonotype turned up a few times. The J gene is TRBJ2-7, the V gene TRBV11-1; tentative D call: TRBD1 (6 bases). CDR3 length: 19 amino acids. V was clipped by 5 bases and J by 2 bases, with 28 bases between them. The germline V gene has CDR1 SGHAT and CDR2 FQDESV (reference sequence). The CDR3 coding sequence is TGTGCCAGCAGCCGGCCTCTTCGTGATCCGACAGGCCTAACCTACGAGCAGTACTTC. Amino acids: CASSRPLRDPTGLTYEQYF.

This clonotype was detected many times. The chain recombines TRBV15 with TRBJ1-5; no reliable D call. This CDR3 region has 13 residues. From germline, CDR1 is LNHNV and CDR2 YYDKDF (reference sequence). Trimming shortened V by 1 base and J by 5 bases, and 6 bases separated the two germline ends. This CDR3 reads CATSRGIDQPQHF. The CDR3 region has the DNA TGTGCCACCAGCAGAGGGATAGATCAGCCCCAGCATTTT.

The chain carries TRBV7-2 and TRBJ1-2, with TRBD1 as a possible D gene (5 bases). This CDR3 has 12 amino acids. The germline V gene encodes CDR1 SGHTA and CDR2 FQGNSA. V dropped 3 bases and J dropped 11 bases, with 13 bases sitting between them. CDR3 protein: CASSFRVGGYTF. The CDR3 coding sequence is TGTGCCAGCAGCTTCAGGGTAGGCGGTTACACCTTC.

This clonotype was counted at least ten times. The chain uses TRBV20-1 and TRBJ2-7; the match to TRBD2 covers 9 bases. Trimming removed 6 bases from V and 4 bases from J; junction bases left unmatched: 10. The CDR3 is made up of 14 amino acids. The V gene's germline CDR1 is DFQATT and CDR2 SNEGSKA (reference sequence). CDR3 region: CSAPGAGGRYEQYF. CDR3 nucleotide sequence: TGCAGTGCCCCGGGAGCGGGAGGTCGGTACGAGCAGTACTTC.

The table lists this clonotype with many counts. The rearrangement joins TRBV3-1 to TRBJ2-5, with D perhaps matching TRBD1 or TRBD2 (5 bases each). The ends were cut back, 0 bases at V and 5 bases at J, with 16 bases in the middle. The CDR3 has 16 residues. CDR1 is LGHDT, CDR2 YNNKEL, per germline (reference sequence). CDR3 amino acids: CASSQDLVGTRETQYF. The CDR3 DNA reads as TGTGCCAGCAGCCAAGATCTTGTGGGGACCCGGGAGACCCAGTACTTC.

This clonotype was seen many times. This rearrangement joins TRBV9 to TRBJ1-1, with 7 bases fitting TRBD1. Unmatched junction bases numbered 6, after V lost 0 bases and J lost 7 bases. The CDR3 has 14 residues. Germline assignment: CDR1 SGDLS and CDR2 YYNGEE. In DNA form, the CDR3 reads TGTGCCAGCAGCGTAGGGCAGGGGGACGTTGAAGCTTTCTTT. Translated, it gives CASSVGQGDVEAFF.

This clonotype was counted many times. V usage is TRBV28 and J usage is TRBJ1-2, with a weak D call TRBD1 (5 bases). Trimming removed 6 bases from V and 8 bases from J, with 19 bases in between. Germline V gene sequence: CDR1 MDHEN, CDR2 SYDVKM. This CDR3 region has 14 residues. CDR3 sequence (DNA): TGTGCCAGCAGGGCAGGGTGGATTAACTTGGGCTACACCTTC. Translated, it gives CASRAGWINLGYTF.

This clonotype occurred many times. Given a much more abundant clone one base away, this may be a read error. J is TRBJ2-5 and V is TRBV6-1; D remains ambiguous. The CDR3 totals 13 residues. V lost 7 bases and J 2 bases, leaving 11 bases between the germline ends. Germline assignment: CDR1 MNHNS and CDR2 SASEGT. The CDR3 loop reads CASMIPGQETQYF. The CDR3 DNA follows: TGTGCCAGCATGATACCGGGTCAAGAGACCCAGTACTTC.

This clonotype was counted at least ten times. The chain links TRBV27 to TRBJ1-2; D possibly corresponds to TRBD1 (5 bases). The CDR3 is 14 amino acids. Germline V gene data show CDR1 as MNHEY and CDR2 as SMNVEV (reference sequence). With 3 bases removed from V and 4 bases from J, the gap between germline ends came to 12 bases. CDR3: CASSFDPGAYGYTF. The CDR3 coding sequence is TGTGCCAGCAGTTTCGACCCCGGGGCCTATGGCTACACCTTC.

This clonotype was counted many times. V gene TRBV20-1 combines with J gene TRBJ1-1, with 11 bases fitting TRBD1. Germline assignment: CDR1 DFQATT and CDR2 SNEGSKA (reference sequence). The CDR3 loop spans 15 amino acids. V shed 2 bases, J shed 4 bases, and the junction held 6 bases outside the gene matches. CDR3 sequence (DNA): TGCAGTGCTAGATCCTCGGGACAGGGGGGCACTGAAGCTTTCTTT. It translates to CSARSSGQGGTEAFF.

The table lists this clonotype with many counts. The rearrangement uses TRBV28 and TRBJ1-3; 9 bases map to TRBD1. Losses at the gene ends were 5 bases for V and 2 bases for J; bases not matched to a gene: 7. This CDR3 region has 16 residues. Germline CDR1 MDHEN, CDR2 SYDVKM. DNA of the CDR3: TGTGCCAGCAGTCCGATTCGGACAGGGGCTGGAAACACCATATATTTT. This codes for CASSPIRTGAGNTIYF. Full variable domain (remainder filled in from reference TRBV28 and TRBJ1-3): DVKVTQSSRYLVKRTGEKVFLECVQDMDHENMFWYRQDPGLGLRLIYFSYDVKMKEKGDIPEGYSVSREKKERFSLILESASTNQTSMYLCASSPIRTGAGNTIYFGEGSWLTVV.

This clonotype was detected a few times. The V gene is TRBV11-2, the J gene TRBJ1-3, with D hard to call. V was cut by 1 base and J by 2 bases, with 9 bases left in between. The CDR3 is 15 amino acids. CDR1 is SGHAT and CDR2 is FQNNGV in the germline V gene. The CDR3 DNA reads as TGTGCCAGCAGCTTAGTAGGGCAGCCTGGAAACACCATATATTTT. Translated, it gives CASSLVGQPGNTIYF.

This clonotype was seen at least ten times. At one end, the junction sequence differs from germline, possibly due to a read error. The chain recombines TRBV12-3 or TRBV12-4 with TRBJ2-4; no reliable D call. There are 13 residues in the CDR3. This CDR3 reads CASSLSGNNIKYF. The DNA for the CDR3 is TGTGCCAGCAGTCTCTCGGGCAACAACATTAAGTACTTC.

The chain links TRBV20-1 to TRBJ2-5, with TRBD2 matching over 14 bases. Germline V gene lookup returns CDR1 DFQATT and CDR2 SNEGSKA (reference sequence). The CDR3 totals 16 residues. Trimming took 3 bases from V and 2 from J; bases not matched to a gene: 5. CDR3 sequence reads: CSARTSGRAGQETQYF. CDR3 sequence (DNA): TGCAGTGCTAGGACTAGCGGGAGGGCCGGTCAAGAGACCCAGTACTTC.

This clonotype occurred many times. The chain couples TRBV11-2 to TRBJ1-2; D call uncertain. The germline V gene has CDR1 SGHAT and CDR2 FQNNGV. The CDR3 consists of 12 residues. The germline V and J ends were trimmed by 0 bases and 6 bases, with 5 bases remaining between them. The CDR3 here is CASSLEVDGYTF. For the CDR3, the DNA is TGTGCCAGCAGCTTAGAGGTGGATGGCTACACCTTC. The variable domain in full, with the rest retrieved from reference TRBV11-2 and TRBJ1-2, is EAGVAQSPRYKIIEKRQSVAFWCNPISGHATLYWYQQILGQGPKLLIQFQNNGVVDDSQLPKDRFSAERLKGVDSTLKIQPAKLEDSAVYLCASSLEVDGYTFGSGTRLTVV.

The chain links TRBV6-1 to TRBJ2-7; 9 bases map to TRBD1. There are 15 residues in the CDR3. CDR1 and CDR2 (germline): MNHNS, SASEGT. Trimming cost V 4 bases and J 4 bases; bases outside gene matches: 8. CDR3 sequence (DNA): TGTGCCAGCAGTGGACTCCCCGGGACAGGGTACGAGCAGTACTTC. Protein: CASSGLPGTGYEQYF.

This clonotype has at least ten counts. The genes are TRBV30 and TRBJ1-2, with D tentatively TRBD1 (6 bases). V shed 1 base and J shed 8 bases, with 8 bases lying between them. CDR3 size: 11 residues. Per germline, CDR1 GTSNPN and CDR2 SVGIG (reference sequence). The CDR3 spells CAWSDQGGYTF. Here the CDR3 DNA reads TGTGCCTGGAGTGACCAGGGGGGCTACACCTTC.

This clonotype was observed many times. This sequence joins TRBV6-5 and TRBJ2-6; D perhaps matches TRBD2 (5 bases). The V and J ends lost 6 bases and 1 base respectively, with 28 bases between them. CDR1 and CDR2 (germline): MNHEY, SVGAGI. The CDR3 sequence is 21 residues long. The CDR3 region has the DNA TGTGCCAGCAGCGCCCGAGACCGGGATCCAGGCCGAAGGTCTGGGGCCAACGTCCTGACTTTC. Protein product: CASSARDRDPGRRSGANVLTF.

The chain joins TRBV2 to TRBJ2-2; 11 bases map to TRBD1. The trim removed 0 bases at V and 5 bases at J, leaving 5 bases unmatched. The V gene's germline CDR1 is SNHLY and CDR2 FYNNEI. This CDR3 contains 17 residues. Here the CDR3 reads CASSEARGTGGTGELFF. CDR3 bases: TGTGCCAGCAGTGAAGCGAGGGGGACAGGGGGAACCGGGGAGCTGTTTTTT.

At least ten counts were recorded for this clonotype. The chain uses TRBV7-2 and TRBJ1-2, with 7 bases that match TRBD1. The length of the CDR3 is 14 residues. Germline V CDR1 and CDR2: SGHTA, FQGNSA. J was trimmed by 4 bases and V by 3 bases; bases with no gene match: 5. The CDR3 loop reads CASSFGQELYGYTF. The CDR3 DNA follows: TGTGCCAGCAGCTTTGGACAGGAGCTCTATGGCTACACCTTC.

This clonotype was recorded at least ten times. At one end the junction does not follow the germline gene, possibly because of a read error. The V and J genes are TRBV6-5 and TRBJ1-2, with 10 bases that match TRBD1. Looked up from germline, CDR1 is MNHEY and CDR2 is SVGAGI. The CDR3 is 16 amino acids. DNA of the CDR3: TGTGCCAGCAGTCACTCTAGTGGGACAGGGGAAAACGGCTACACCTTC. Its translation is CASSHSSGTGENGYTF.

Concerning this clonotype itself: Without the conserved terminal phenylalanine or tryptophan, this CDR3 likely stems from a read error. V and J are TRBV20-1 and TRBJ2-2; perhaps D is TRBD1 or TRBD2 (5 bases each). The CDR3 extends over 15 amino acids. V lost 0 bases and J lost 7, with 15 bases in between. Looked up from germline, CDR1 is DFQATT and CDR2 is SNEGSKA (reference sequence). CDR3 amino acids: CSARDGDGYVGELFL. The CDR3 nucleotides are TGCAGTGCTAGAGATGGGGACGGGTACGTCGGGGAGCTGTTTTTG.

This clonotype occurred many times. This chain joins TRBV27 and TRBJ2-2, with D maybe TRBD1 (6 bases). In germline, CDR1 is MNHEY, CDR2 SMNVEV (reference sequence). V was trimmed by 7 bases and J by 0 bases, leaving 12 bases between them. The CDR3 has 15 residues. The CDR3 region has the DNA TGTGCCAGCATGACAGGCGTTGCGAACACCGGGGAGCTGTTTTTT. It specifies CASMTGVANTGELFF.

This clonotype was seen many times. Just one base apart from a much larger clone, this may be a read error. The chain joins TRBV20-1 to TRBJ1-2, with 9 bases matching TRBD1. The CDR3 contains 14 residues. Germline values: CDR1 DFQATT, CDR2 SNEGSKA (reference sequence). CDR3 residues: CNALKDRGNYGYTF. In DNA form, the CDR3 reads TGCAATGCTCTGAAGGACAGGGGCAACTATGGCTACACCTTC.